This entry concerns a single T cell receptor (beta chain). This clonotype was seen a few times. It lacks a known antigen. Base qualities are missing; no much larger clone stands one base away. The method behind the library was PCR. TCRdb shows the sequencer as Illumina HiSeq 2500. To reduce PCR and sequencing biases, unique molecular identifiers were built into the TCR beta cDNA libraries. Per 1 to 10 million input T cells, some 500,000 cDNA molecules were obtained, such that each molecule approximated one T cell. Patient libraries were prepared and sequenced with the same protocol used for the earlier healthy control dataset. Samples belonging to the same batch were prepared together, multiplexed and sequenced on a shared HiSeq lane. As for the original processing: Raw barcoded reads were processed with MIGEC, and single-read molecular identifier groups were discarded before consensus assembly and CDR3 extraction. Clonotype tables were post-analysed with VDJtools, normalizing diversity by down-sampling all datasets to the smallest sample size. To correct batch-related cross-sample contamination, repertoire overlap clustering matched CDR3 amino acid sequences but not nucleotide sequences. TCRdb reprocessed the public reads (quality trimming at Q25 with fastp, clone calling with MiXCR) and kept in-frame beta chains. Rows merge per CDR3 protein into single entries with the most common DNA and genes. The V and J calls come from TCRdb's annotation, not from the publication. The sample includes hundreds of thousands of distinct CDR3 sequences, with less than 35% observed a single time. Of the sample, roughly 0.53% is held by the ten largest clones.

Cut back by 5 bases and 4 bases, the V and J ends lie 23 bases apart. Via the germline V gene, CDR1 is SGHAT and CDR2 FQNNGV. The CDR3, from cysteine to phenylalanine, totals 17 residues. Only CDR3 DNA remains: 51 bases, in frame from the first base. This record comes from a study of post-analysis software for immune sequencing data (dated by TCRdb to 2014 to 2015). Looking at the study overall: The recorded disease courses included relapsing-remitting, secondary progressive and progressive-relapsing multiple sclerosis, and some patients had no subtype annotation. The patient repertoires were compared against 11 previously published healthy control repertoires obtained from donors aged roughly 6 to 26 years. A subset of samples was prepared in parallel using single-end sample barcoding, then pooled and co-amplified after Illumina adapter ligation. The research as a whole found: The multiple sclerosis patient group was slightly younger than the control group. Significantly higher frequencies in patients than in controls were found for roughly 5 TRBV segments, including TRBV5-6, TRBV5-1 and TRBV20-1. Direct clustering with F measure showed strong co-clustering of samples prepared in the same batch, prompting a batch-effect correction. Compared with controls, multiple sclerosis patients had significantly lower normalized Chao1 diversity, a finding suggesting substantial peripheral T-cell clonal expansion.

TCR beta repertoires were profiled from peripheral blood of more than ten young patients with multiple sclerosis to demonstrate the VDJtools post-analysis software. The multiple sclerosis patients were children and adolescents ranging in age from 6 to 15 years. The chain joins TRBV11-2 to TRBJ2-5, with TRBD2 tentatively as D gene (6 bases match). The receptor was isolated from a girl aged 10-17 years with multiple sclerosis. Sequencing was done on a sample of blood. The sequenced DNA: TGTGCCAGCAGCCCCCCCTCGGGAGCGGTTTCGATAGAGACCCAGTACTTC. Its protein product is CASSPPSGAVSIETQYF.